The 10 T cell receptor beta chains in this list originate from one sample, sequenced in a study of blood T cell repertoires in COVID-19. Some clones are missing from TCRdb's copy, which holds only in-frame ones; the method was immunoSEQ multiplex PCR. Of around 250,000 clones listed, approximately 85% are singletons. Sequenced: PBMCs or T cells enriched from blood (not recorded which). These receptors came from a woman between 50 and 59 years old who had been exposed to COVID-19.

The chain combines TRBV28 with TRBJ2-2; 11 nucleotides align to TRBD2. Trimming at V came to 8 bases and at J to 5 bases, leaving 13 bases not matched to a gene. The length of the CDR3 is 17 residues. Germline CDR1 MDHEN, CDR2 SYDVKM. This chain's CDR3 is CASSSPRTSGRTGELFF. The CDR3 DNA sequence: TGTGCCAGCTCCAGCCCCCGGACTAGCGGGCGTACCGGGGAGCTGTTTTTT.

The chain combines TRBV20-1 with TRBJ1-1; D is uncertain. Germline assignment: CDR1 DFQATT and CDR2 SNEGSKA (reference sequence). V dropped 3 bases and J dropped 4 bases, with 9 bases sitting between them. The CDR3 sequence is 12 residues long. The CDR3: CSASPGITEAFF. The CDR3 DNA sequence: TGCAGTGCTAGTCCGGGGATCACTGAAGCTTTCTTT.

J is TRBJ2-3 and V is TRBV14; 7 bases are shared with TRBD1. Trimming took 1 base from V and 3 from J; bases not matched to a gene: 10. In germline, CDR1 is SGHDN, CDR2 FVKESK. The CDR3 extends over 17 amino acids. CDR3 nucleotide sequence: TGTGCCAGCAGCCAAGCTCGCGCCAACAGGGGAACAGATACGCAGTATTTT. Its protein is CASSQARANRGTDTQYF.

This chain uses TRBV4-3 with TRBJ1-2; 8 nucleotides match TRBD1. This CDR3 region has 15 residues. CDR1 and CDR2 from the germline V gene are LGHNA and YSLEER. V was clipped by 0 bases and J by 12 bases; unmatched bases: 12. The CDR3 sequence: CASSQDPTDRVPNTF. CDR3 nucleotides: TGCGCCAGCAGCCAAGATCCCACGGACAGGGTACCAAACACCTTC.

The V and J genes are TRBV7-2 and TRBJ1-3; D uncertain. This CDR3 region has 14 residues. Trimming removed 0 bases from V and 4 bases from J, with 7 bases in between. Germline V gene data show CDR1 as SGHTA and CDR2 as FQGNSA. CDR3 coding DNA: TGTGCCAGCAGCTTAGCTGACACCGGAAACACCATATATTTT. It yields the protein CASSLADTGNTIYF.

The chain carries TRBV10-2 and TRBJ2-6; D is unclear. Germline CDR1 WSHSY, CDR2 SAAADI. The CDR3 loop spans 15 amino acids. V lost 4 bases to trimming and J lost 0 bases, with 7 bases between them. The CDR3 reads CASSAGFSGANVLTF. The CDR3 coding sequence is TGCGCCAGCAGTGCAGGATTCTCTGGGGCCAACGTCCTGACTTTC.

The CDR3 nucleotides are TGTGCCAGCAGCGTAGATGATACTGGGCAGATTAATGAAAAACTGTTTTTT. Amino acids: CASSVDDTGQINEKLFF. This rearrangement joins TRBV9 to TRBJ1-4; D unclear. This CDR3 spans 17 amino acids. The V end was cut by 0 bases, the J end by 4 bases, with 16 bases between. Germline assignment: CDR1 SGDLS and CDR2 YYNGEE.

The gene calls are TRBV2 and TRBJ1-4; the match to TRBD1 covers 10 bases. The germline CDR1 and CDR2 sequences are SNHLY and FYNNEI. The length of the CDR3 is 15 residues. Trimming at V came to 6 bases and at J to 6 bases, leaving 7 bases not matched to a gene. CDR3 amino acids: CASRRTGGKDEKLFF. The CDR3 DNA reads TGTGCCAGCAGACGGACAGGGGGAAAGGATGAAAAACTGTTTTTT.

The chain has TRBV7-9 and TRBJ2-1; 8 bases match TRBD2. The CDR3 is made up of 16 amino acids. The V gene's germline CDR1 is SEHNR and CDR2 FQNEAQ (reference sequence). V trimming: 5 bases; J trimming: 6 bases; junction bases outside the gene matches: 12. CDR3 in DNA: TGTGCCAGCAGCCCCTGGGGTAGCGGGGTCGGCAATGAGCAGTTCTTC. This encodes CASSPWGSGVGNEQFF.

This chain joins TRBV6-2 or TRBV6-3 and TRBJ1-2; a weak D match, TRBD1 (5 bases). Germline CDR1 and CDR2: MNHEY and SVGEGT. Deletions cut 2 bases from V and 0 bases from J, with 10 bases between. This CDR3 region has 15 residues. CDR3 coding DNA: TGTGCCAGCAGTTACGTCGGGGGATCTAACTATGGCTACACCTTC. Protein sequence: CASSYVGGSNYGYTF.